The 3 T cell receptor beta chains below all came from one sample that was sequenced in a study of control samples from healthy donors and cancer patients. Sequencing used immunoSEQ multiplex PCR; TCRdb keeps in-frame clones, though not all of them. The table records about 130,000 clones, 70% to 90% of them present only once. The sequenced sample was blood. The source of these receptors is a man aged 45-60 years in good health.

The chain joins TRBV11-3 to TRBJ2-5; possibly TRBD1 for D (6 bases). Germline V gene sequence: CDR1 SGHNT, CDR2 YENEEA. The V and J ends lost 1 base and 4 bases respectively, with 19 bases between them. The CDR3 extends over 17 amino acids. The CDR3 DNA reads TGTGCCAGCAGCTTAGGTTGGCGTGCAGGGGTGTTAGAGACCCAGTACTTC. Translating it yields CASSLGWRAGVLETQYF.

J is TRBJ2-5 and V is TRBV28; D may be TRBD1 (5 bases). Trimming cost V 8 bases and J 5 bases, with 21 bases left between them. This CDR3 region has 15 residues. The germline V gene has CDR1 MDHEN and CDR2 SYDVKM. The CDR3 spells CASQETGLHLETQYF. CDR3 nucleotide sequence: TGTGCCAGCCAAGAAACAGGTCTTCATTTGGAGACCCAGTACTTC.

The CDR3 is CASSRTGLDYGYTF. CDR3 sequence (DNA): TGTGCCAGCTCACGGACAGGGTTGGACTATGGCTACACCTTC. The chain combines TRBV18 with TRBJ1-2, with 8 bases fitting TRBD1. Per the germline V gene, CDR1 is KGHSH and CDR2 is LQKENI. With 4 bases clipped from V and 3 bases from J, the junction kept 4 bases outside the gene matches. The CDR3 is made up of 14 amino acids.